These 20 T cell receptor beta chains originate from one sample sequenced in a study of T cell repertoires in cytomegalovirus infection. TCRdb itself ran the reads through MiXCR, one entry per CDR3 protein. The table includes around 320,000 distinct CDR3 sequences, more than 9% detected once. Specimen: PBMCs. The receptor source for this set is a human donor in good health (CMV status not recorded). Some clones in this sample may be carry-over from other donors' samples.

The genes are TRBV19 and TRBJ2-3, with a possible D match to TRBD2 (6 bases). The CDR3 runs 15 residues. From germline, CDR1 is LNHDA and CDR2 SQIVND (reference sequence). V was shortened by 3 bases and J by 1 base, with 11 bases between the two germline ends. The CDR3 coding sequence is TGTGCCAGTAGTATGCAGGTAGCGGGCACAGATACGCAGTATTTT. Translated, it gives CASSMQVAGTDTQYF.

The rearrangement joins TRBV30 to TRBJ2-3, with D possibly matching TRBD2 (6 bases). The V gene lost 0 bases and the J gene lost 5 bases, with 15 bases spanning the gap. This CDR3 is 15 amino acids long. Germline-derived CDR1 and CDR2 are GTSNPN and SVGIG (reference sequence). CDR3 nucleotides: TGTGCCTGGAGTGTCGGGACTCGAGCGGGAGATACGCAGTATTTT. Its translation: CAWSVGTRAGDTQYF.

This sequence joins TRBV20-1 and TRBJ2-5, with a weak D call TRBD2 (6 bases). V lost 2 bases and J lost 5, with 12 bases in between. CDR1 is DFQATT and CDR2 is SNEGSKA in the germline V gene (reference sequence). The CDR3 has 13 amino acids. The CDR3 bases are TGCAGTGCTAGAATTGGGGGGACGGAGACCCAGTACTTC. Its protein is CSARIGGTETQYF.

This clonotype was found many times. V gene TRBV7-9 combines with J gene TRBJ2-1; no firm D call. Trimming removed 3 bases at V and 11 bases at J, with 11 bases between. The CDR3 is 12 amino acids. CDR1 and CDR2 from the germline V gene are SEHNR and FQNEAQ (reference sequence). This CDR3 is CASSLNYAQQFF. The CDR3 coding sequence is TGTGCCAGCAGCTTGAACTACGCCCAGCAGTTCTTC.

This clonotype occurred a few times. CDR3 loop: CASSSILASTYNEQFF. CDR3 nucleotide sequence: TGTGCCAGCAGCTCTATACTAGCGAGTACCTACAATGAGCAGTTCTTC. V gene TRBV7-9 combines with J gene TRBJ2-1; 7 bases map to TRBD2. With V trimmed by 4 bases and J by 2 bases, 8 bases remained unmatched. The CDR3 spans 16 residues. Germline CDR1 reads SEHNR; CDR2 reads FQNEAQ (reference sequence).

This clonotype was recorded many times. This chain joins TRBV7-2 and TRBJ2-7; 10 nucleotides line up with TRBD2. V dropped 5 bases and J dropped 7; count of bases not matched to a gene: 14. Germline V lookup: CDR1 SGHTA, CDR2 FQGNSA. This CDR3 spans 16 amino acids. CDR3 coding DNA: TGTGCCAGCAGCCGCGTGGCTAGCGGGAGTCAAGGGGAGCAGTACTTC. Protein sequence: CASSRVASGSQGEQYF.

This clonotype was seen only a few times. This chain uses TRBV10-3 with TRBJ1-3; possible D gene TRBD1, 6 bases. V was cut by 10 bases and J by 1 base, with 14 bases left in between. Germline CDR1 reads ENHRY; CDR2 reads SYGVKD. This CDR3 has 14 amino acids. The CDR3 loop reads CATVDRTSGNTIYF. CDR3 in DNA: TGTGCCACCGTAGACAGGACTTCTGGAAACACCATATATTTT.

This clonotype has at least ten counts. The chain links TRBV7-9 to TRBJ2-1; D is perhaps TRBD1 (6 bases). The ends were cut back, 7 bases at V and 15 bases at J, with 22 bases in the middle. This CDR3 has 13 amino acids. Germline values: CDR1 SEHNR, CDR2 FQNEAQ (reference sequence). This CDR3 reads CASNPNTGTGVFF. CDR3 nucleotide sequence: TGTGCCAGCAACCCTAACACAGGGACCGGAGTGTTCTTC. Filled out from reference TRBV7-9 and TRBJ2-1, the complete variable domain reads DTGVSQNPRHKITKRGQNVTFRCDPISEHNRLYWYRQTLGQGPEFLTYFQNEAQLEKSRLLSDRFSAERPKGSFSTLEIQRTEQGDSAMYLCASNPNTGTGVFFGPGTRLTVL.

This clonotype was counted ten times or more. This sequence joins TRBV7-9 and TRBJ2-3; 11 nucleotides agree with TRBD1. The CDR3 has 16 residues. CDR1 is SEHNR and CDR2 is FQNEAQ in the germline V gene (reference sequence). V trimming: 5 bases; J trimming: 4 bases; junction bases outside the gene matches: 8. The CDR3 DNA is TGTGCCAGCAGCCCGGACAGGGGGCCTGTCTCAGATACGCAGTATTTT. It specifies CASSPDRGPVSDTQYF.

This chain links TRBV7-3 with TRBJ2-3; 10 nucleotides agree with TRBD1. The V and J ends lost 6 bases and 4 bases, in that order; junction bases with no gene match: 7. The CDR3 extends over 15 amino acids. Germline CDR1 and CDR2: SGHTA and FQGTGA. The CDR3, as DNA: TGTGCCAGCAGTATCGGGACAGGGGTGGCAGATACGCAGTATTTT. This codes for CASSIGTGVADTQYF.

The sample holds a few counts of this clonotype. The CDR3 is CASRPRVNEKLFF. The DNA of the CDR3 is TGTGCCAGCAGGCCCCGAGTTAATGAAAAACTGTTTTTT. The chain recombines TRBV27 with TRBJ1-4; D not resolved. CDR1 is MNHEY, CDR2 SMNVEV, per germline (reference sequence). Trimming took off 6 bases at V and 4 bases at J, with 9 bases between the two ends. The CDR3 spans 13 residues.

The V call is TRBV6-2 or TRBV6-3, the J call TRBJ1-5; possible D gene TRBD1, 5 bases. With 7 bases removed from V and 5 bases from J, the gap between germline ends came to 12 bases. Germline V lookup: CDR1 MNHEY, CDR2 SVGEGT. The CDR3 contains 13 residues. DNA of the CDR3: TGTGCCAGCACCACACGGGGGGATCAGCCCCAGCATTTT. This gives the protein CASTTRGDQPQHF.

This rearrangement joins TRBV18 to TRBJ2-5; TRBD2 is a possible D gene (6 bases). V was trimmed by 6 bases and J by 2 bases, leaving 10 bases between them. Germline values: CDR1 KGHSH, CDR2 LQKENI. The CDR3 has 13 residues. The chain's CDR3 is CASSGTRQETQYF. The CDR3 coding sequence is TGTGCCAGCTCGGGGACTCGGCAAGAGACCCAGTACTTC.

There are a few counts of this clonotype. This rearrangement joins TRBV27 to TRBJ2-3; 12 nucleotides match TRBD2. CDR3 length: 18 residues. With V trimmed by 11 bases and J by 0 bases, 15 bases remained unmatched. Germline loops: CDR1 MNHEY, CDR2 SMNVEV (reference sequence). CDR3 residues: CAVNLPGLAGLSTDTQYF. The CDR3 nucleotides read TGTGCCGTAAACTTGCCGGGACTAGCGGGCCTCAGCACAGATACGCAGTATTTT.

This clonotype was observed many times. CDR3 sequence reads: CASSQDIRTSSTDTQYF. CDR3 sequence (DNA): TGTGCCAGCAGCCAAGATATAAGGACTTCTAGCACAGATACGCAGTATTTT. This chain connects TRBV14 to TRBJ2-3, with D possibly matching TRBD2 (5 bases). The germline V gene has CDR1 SGHDN and CDR2 FVKESK. The CDR3 is 17 amino acids. V was shortened by 0 bases and J by 0 bases, with 13 bases between the two germline ends.

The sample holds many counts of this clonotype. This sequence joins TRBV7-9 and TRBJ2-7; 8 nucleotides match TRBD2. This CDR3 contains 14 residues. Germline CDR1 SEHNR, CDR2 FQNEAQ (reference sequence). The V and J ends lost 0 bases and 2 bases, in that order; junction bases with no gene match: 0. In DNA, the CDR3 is TGTGCCAGCAGCTTAGCCGGGGGGGCCTACGAGCAGTACTTC. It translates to CASSLAGGAYEQYF. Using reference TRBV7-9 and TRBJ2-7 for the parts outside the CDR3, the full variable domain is DTGVSQNPRHKITKRGQNVTFRCDPISEHNRLYWYRQTLGQGPEFLTYFQNEAQLEKSRLLSDRFSAERPKGSFSTLEIQRTEQGDSAMYLCASSLAGGAYEQYFGPGTRLTVT.

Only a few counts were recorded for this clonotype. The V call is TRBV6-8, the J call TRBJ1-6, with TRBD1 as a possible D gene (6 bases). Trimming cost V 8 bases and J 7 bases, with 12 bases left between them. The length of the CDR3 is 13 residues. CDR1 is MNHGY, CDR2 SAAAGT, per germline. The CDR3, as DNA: TGTGCCAGCTTCCGGGACAAAAATTCACCCCTCCACTTT. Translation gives CASFRDKNSPLHF.

The CDR3 bases are TGTGCCAGCAGTTTAAGTGTCCGAGGAGAGACCCAGTACTTC. The encoded protein is CASSLSVRGETQYF. The chain is built from TRBV27 and TRBJ2-5, with unresolved D. The CDR3 spans 14 residues. The germline V gene encodes CDR1 MNHEY and CDR2 SMNVEV (reference sequence). V shed 2 bases and J shed 4 bases, with 11 bases lying between them.

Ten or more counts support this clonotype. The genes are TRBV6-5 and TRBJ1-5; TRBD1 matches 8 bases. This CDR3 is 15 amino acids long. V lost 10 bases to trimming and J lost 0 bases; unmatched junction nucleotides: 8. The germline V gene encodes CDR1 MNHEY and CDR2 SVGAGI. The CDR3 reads CATRRQGPSNQPQHF. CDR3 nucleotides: TGTGCCACCAGAAGACAGGGGCCTAGCAATCAGCCCCAGCATTTT.

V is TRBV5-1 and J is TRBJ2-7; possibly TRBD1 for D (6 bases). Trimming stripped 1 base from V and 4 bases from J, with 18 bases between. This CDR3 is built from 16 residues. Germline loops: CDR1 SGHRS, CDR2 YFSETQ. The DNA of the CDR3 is TGCGCCAGCAGCTTGCGAGTTATGGGGGCGAGTTACGAGCAGTACTTC. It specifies CASSLRVMGASYEQYF. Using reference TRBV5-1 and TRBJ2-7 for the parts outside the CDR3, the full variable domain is KAGVTQTPRYLIKTRGQQVTLSCSPISGHRSVSWYQQTPGQGLQFLFEYFSETQRNKGNFPGRFSGRQFSNSRSEMNVSTLELGDSALYLCASSLRVMGASYEQYFGPGTRLTVT.